This is a list of T cell receptor beta chains from one sample in a study of identical twins. MiXCR, applied by TCRdb to the 5' RACE reads, yields one record per CDR3 protein. The table includes around 550,000 distinct CDR3 sequences, about 16% detected once. The same sample was also used in a study of yellow fever vaccine responses in identical twins.

Material for sequencing was CD4+ T cells sorted from blood. These receptors originate from a woman under 30 in good health. Both conserved end residues are part of each CDR3. The D gene is left open where the match is weak. Clone size, where shown, is once, few, many, or a class for clones that have expanded.

>TRBV4-1|TRBJ1-6|18|-|few
CASSQGTGLSSYNSPLHF
TGCGCCAGCAGCCAAGGCACCGGGCTGAGCTCCTATAATTCACCCCTCCACTTT
>TRBV6-5|TRBJ1-1|15|TRBD1|many
CASSSRTGPNTEAFF
TGTGCCAGCAGTTCCAGGACAGGACCGAACACTGAAGCTTTCTTT
>TRBV5-1|TRBJ1-5|14|-|many
CASSFGSKGQPQHF
TGCGCCAGCAGCTTTGGTTCTAAAGGTCAGCCCCAGCATTTT
>TRBV6-1|TRBJ2-3|17|-|-
CASSERGTIQPGDTQYF
TGTGCCAGCAGTGAGAGGGGAACTATTCAACCTGGGGATACGCAGTATTTT
>TRBV7-9|TRBJ2-3|16|-|few
CASSPDPGGITDTQYF
TGTGCCAGCAGCCCCGACCCTGGAGGGATTACAGATACGCAGTATTTT
>TRBV5-1|TRBJ1-1|16|TRBD1|few
CASSYGTGGEITEAFF
TGCGCCAGCAGCTACGGGACAGGGGGCGAAATAACTGAAGCTTTCTTT
>TRBV6-2/TRBV6-3|TRBJ2-1|16|TRBD2|few
CASSSLAGFSYNEQFF
TGTGCCAGCAGTTCGCTAGCGGGTTTTTCCTACAATGAGCAGTTCTTC
>TRBV2|TRBJ2-7|14|TRBD1|few
CASMKTGSSYEQYF
TGTGCCAGCATGAAGACAGGGAGCTCCTACGAGCAGTACTTC
>TRBV27|TRBJ2-1|16|TRBD2|few
CASSTSGRAGYNEQFF
TGTGCCAGCAGTACTAGCGGGAGGGCTGGGTACAATGAGCAGTTCTTC
>TRBV20-1|TRBJ2-5|13|TRBD2|-
CSASLADQETQYF
TGCAGTGCTAGCCTAGCGGACCAAGAGACCCAGTACTTC
>TRBV29-1|TRBJ1-1|13|-|few
CSAGSLWDTEAFF
TGCAGCGCCGGAAGTCTCTGGGACACTGAAGCTTTCTTT
>TRBV10-3|TRBJ2-3|15|-|-
CAITPGGLNTDTQYF
TGTGCCATCACCCCGGGGGGCCTGAACACAGATACGCAGTATTTT
>TRBV10-3|TRBJ2-5|13|-|many
CAISDTGSETQYF
TGTGCCATCAGCGATACTGGTTCGGAGACCCAGTACTTC
>TRBV3-1|TRBJ1-2|11|-|few
CASSQGVGYTF
TGTGCCAGCAGCCAAGGGGTTGGCTACACCTTC
>TRBV20-1|TRBJ2-1|13|TRBD2|few
CSAYLGGYNEQFF
TGCAGTGCTTACCTCGGGGGGTACAATGAGCAGTTCTTC
>TRBV7-7|TRBJ2-1|15|-|-
CASSHPGTAFNEQFF
TGTGCCAGCAGCCACCCCGGGACTGCCTTCAATGAGCAGTTCTTC
>TRBV2|TRBJ2-7|15|TRBD2|few
CASSELASGTYEQYF
TGTGCCAGCAGTGAATTGGCTAGCGGGACCTACGAGCAGTACTTC
>TRBV28|TRBJ2-1|11|-|-
CASSLRAMQFF
TGTGCCAGCAGTTTACGAGCCATGCAGTTCTTC
>TRBV3-1|TRBJ1-4|16|TRBD1|few
CASSHNPGTGNEKLFF
TGTGCCAGCAGCCATAACCCCGGGACAGGGAATGAAAAACTGTTTTTT
>TRBV12-3/TRBV12-4|TRBJ2-7|16|TRBD2|-
CASSLGLAGGKYEQYF
TGTGCCAGCAGTTTGGGACTAGCGGGAGGGAAATACGAGCAGTACTTC
>TRBV7-9|TRBJ1-2|16|TRBD1|few
CASSFGQGERSEGYTF
TGTGCCAGCAGCTTTGGGCAGGGGGAGCGAAGTGAAGGCTACACCTTC
>TRBV20-1|TRBJ2-4|12|-|few
CSARSAKNIQYF
TGCAGTGCTAGGTCGGCCAAAAACATTCAGTACTTC
>TRBV15|TRBJ2-2|16|-|-
CATIQRGTVETGELFF
TGTGCCACCATCCAGCGGGGGACAGTCGAGACCGGGGAGCTGTTTTTT
>TRBV7-7|TRBJ2-2|15|-|-
CASSLVQGSHGELFF
TGTGCCAGCAGCTTAGTGCAGGGGAGTCACGGGGAGCTGTTTTTT
>TRBV21-1|TRBJ2-7|15|-|-
CASSRGTSGPYEQYF
TGTGCCAGCAGCAGGGGGACTAGCGGCCCCTACGAGCAGTACTTC
>TRBV6-5|TRBJ2-3|15|-|few
CASSYERGNTDTQYF
TGTGCCAGCAGTTATGAGAGGGGTAACACAGATACGCAGTATTTT
>TRBV7-9|TRBJ2-3|17|-|-
CASRTYPAKGLADTQYF
TGTGCCAGCAGAACTTACCCGGCGAAGGGTTTGGCAGATACGCAGTATTTT
>TRBV24-1|TRBJ2-2|14|-|-
CATGSSSGAGELFF
TGTGCCACAGGGAGTTCATCGGGCGCCGGGGAGCTGTTTTTT
>TRBV20-1|TRBJ2-2|15|-|-
CSVPPRQPNTGELFF
TGCAGTGTCCCGCCGAGACAGCCGAACACCGGGGAGCTGTTTTTT
>TRBV20-1|TRBJ2-4|13|TRBD2|-
CSARSERDYIQYF
TGCAGTGCTAGATCCGAGCGGGACTATATTCAGTACTTC
>TRBV12-3/TRBV12-4|TRBJ2-2|17|TRBD2|-
CASSFGLAGALTGELFF
TGTGCCAGCAGTTTCGGGCTAGCGGGGGCCCTCACCGGGGAGCTGTTTTTT
>TRBV27|TRBJ2-2|14|-|-
CGSSARGGGKELFF
TGTGGCAGCAGTGCCCGGGGAGGAGGAAAGGAGCTGTTTTTT
>TRBV14|TRBJ2-1|13|-|-
CASSQTLAGEQFF
TGTGCCAGCAGCCAAACGCTAGCAGGGGAGCAGTTCTTC
>TRBV7-8|TRBJ1-1|14|-|few
CASSLTEMNTEAFF
TGTGCCAGCAGCTTGACGGAAATGAACACTGAAGCTTTCTTT
>TRBV9|TRBJ2-1|14|TRBD1|few
CASSAGQVYNEQFF
TGTGCCAGCAGCGCGGGACAGGTCTACAATGAGCAGTTCTTC
>TRBV12-3/TRBV12-4|TRBJ2-5|14|-|-
CASSLGRRTETQYF
TGTGCCAGCAGTTTAGGGAGGAGGACAGAGACCCAGTACTTC
>TRBV12-3/TRBV12-4|TRBJ1-5|15|-|-
CASSTGLPEGRPQHF
TGTGCCAGCAGTACGGGACTCCCCGAGGGGAGGCCCCAGCATTTT
>TRBV6-5|TRBJ2-3|15|-|many
CASSHRRASTDTQYF
TGTGCCAGCAGTCACAGAAGGGCTAGCACAGATACGCAGTATTTT
>TRBV5-1|TRBJ1-1|13|-|many
CASSLQGATEAFF
TGCGCCAGCAGCCTTCAGGGTGCCACTGAAGCTTTCTTT
>TRBV7-2|TRBJ2-1|17|-|-
CASSLVAQGLSYNEQFF
TGTGCCAGCAGCTTAGTAGCCCAGGGGCTCTCCTACAATGAGCAGTTCTTC
>TRBV12-3/TRBV12-4|TRBJ1-6|15|TRBD1|-
CASRGQGAYNSPLHF
TGTGCCAGCAGAGGCCAGGGGGCCTATAATTCACCCCTCCACTTT
>TRBV6-1|TRBJ2-4|14|TRBD1|-
CAGSTGTGKNIQYF
TGTGCCGGGAGCACCGGGACAGGGAAAAACATTCAGTACTTC
>TRBV20-1|TRBJ2-1|15|TRBD2|few
CSARGGLAGAHEQFF
TGCAGTGCTAGGGGGGGACTAGCGGGAGCCCATGAGCAGTTCTTC
>TRBV7-8|TRBJ1-6|16|-|-
CASSLAPTGVGSPLHF
TGTGCCAGCAGCTTAGCTCCGACGGGGGTAGGGTCACCCCTCCACTTT
>TRBV25-1|TRBJ2-3|20|TRBD2|-
CASSDSRAGGPFYWPDTQYF
TGTGCCAGCAGTGATTCTCGAGCGGGAGGGCCGTTTTATTGGCCAGATACGCAGTATTTT
>TRBV14|TRBJ2-2|13|-|-
CASSQAFTGELFF
TGTGCCAGCAGCCAAGCATTCACCGGGGAGCTGTTTTTT
>TRBV10-3|TRBJ2-2|12|-|few
CAISTLTGELFF
TGTGCCATCAGCACCCTCACCGGGGAGCTGTTTTTT
>TRBV6-5|TRBJ2-1|16|TRBD1|-
CASISSGQSSYNEQFF
TGTGCCAGCATTAGTTCGGGACAGAGCTCCTACAATGAGCAGTTCTTC
>TRBV10-3|TRBJ2-1|16|TRBD2|-
CAISESSTSGSNEQFF
TGTGCCATCAGTGAGTCTAGCACTAGCGGGAGTAATGAGCAGTTCTTC
>TRBV9|TRBJ2-7|15|-|-
CASSVGSQSSYEQYF
TGTGCCAGCAGCGTAGGATCCCAGAGCTCCTACGAGCAGTACTTC
>TRBV9|TRBJ2-1|14|TRBD1|few
CASSIHRGNNEQFF
TGTGCCAGCAGCATCCACAGGGGAAACAATGAGCAGTTCTTC
>TRBV20-1|TRBJ2-5|13|TRBD2|many
CSARLAGQETQYF
TGCAGTGCACGACTAGCGGGACAAGAGACCCAGTACTTC
>TRBV12-3/TRBV12-4|TRBJ2-7|15|TRBD2|-
CASSRLAINSYEQYF
TGTGCCAGCAGTCGACTAGCGATAAACTCCTACGAGCAGTACTTC
>TRBV28|TRBJ2-2|15|TRBD2|few
CASRQIAGGTGELFF
TGTGCCAGCAGACAAATAGCGGGAGGGACCGGGGAGCTGTTTTTT
>TRBV3-1|TRBJ2-1|16|-|-
CASSQEGGLPDHEQFF
TGTGCCAGCAGCCAAGAAGGCGGACTGCCAGACCATGAGCAGTTCTTC
>TRBV27|TRBJ2-2|13|-|-
CASSPDLTGELFF
TGTGCCAGCAGTCCGGACCTCACCGGGGAGCTGTTTTTT
>TRBV20-1|TRBJ2-3|14|-|-
CSARFAVNTDTQYF
TGCAGTGCTAGATTTGCGGTAAACACAGATACGCAGTATTTT
>TRBV28|TRBJ2-7|15|TRBD2|-
CASGQLTSVSYEQYF
TGTGCCAGCGGACAACTGACTAGCGTCTCCTACGAGCAGTACTTC